This T cell receptor beta chain derives from a study of T cell repertoires in cytomegalovirus infection. For the study at large: Public TCR beta signatures marked donors with CMV infection and the matching HLA. Study findings and constraints: It was HLA-C-restricted CMV-specific TCR beta clonotypes that dominated the response ex vivo. Cumulative frequency (of public TCR beta family members) identified carriers of CMV plus the relevant HLA.

Trimming took 4 bases from V and 2 from J, leaving 2 bases between them. Germline V gene data show CDR1 as SGHTA and CDR2 as FQGNSA. The CDR3 consists of 11 residues. This clonotype was seen at least ten times. The antigen is undetermined. TCRdb re-called the reads through MiXCR, storing one row per CDR3 protein. Of 150,000 to 200,000 distinct CDR3 sequences in the sample, roughly 15% were seen once. J is TRBJ2-5 and V is TRBV7-2; D is unclear. This receptor was identified in a human donor in good health (CMV status not recorded). Some clones in this sample may be carry-over from other donors' samples. The specimen was CD8+ T cells from PBMCs. DNA of the CDR3: TGTGCCAGCAGCTCGCAAGAGACCCAGTACTTC. Its protein product is CASSSQETQYF. Drawing the rest from reference TRBV7-2 and TRBJ2-5, the complete variable domain is GAGVSQSPSNKVTEKGKDVELRCDPISGHTALYWYRQSLGQGLEFLIYFQGNSAPDKSGLPSDRFSAERTGGSVSTLTIQRTQQEDSAVYLCASSSQETQYFGPGTRLLVL.